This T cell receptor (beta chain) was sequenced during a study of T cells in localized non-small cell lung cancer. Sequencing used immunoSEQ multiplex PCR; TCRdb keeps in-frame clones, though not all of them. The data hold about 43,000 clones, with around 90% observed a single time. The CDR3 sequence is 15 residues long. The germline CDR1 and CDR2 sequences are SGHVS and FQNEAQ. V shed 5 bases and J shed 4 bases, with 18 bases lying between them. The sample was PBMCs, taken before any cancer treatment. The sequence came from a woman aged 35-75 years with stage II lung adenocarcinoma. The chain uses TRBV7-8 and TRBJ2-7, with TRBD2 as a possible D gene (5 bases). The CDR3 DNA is TGTGCCAGCAGCGTATATGCGGGCGTCGGGTACGAGCAGTACTTC. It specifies CASSVYAGVGYEQYF. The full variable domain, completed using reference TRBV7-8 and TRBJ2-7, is GAGVSQSPRYKVAKRGQDVALRCDPISGHVSLFWYQQALGQGPEFLTYFQNEAQLDKSGLPSDRFFAERPEGSVSTLKIQRTQQEDSAVYLCASSVYAGVGYEQYFGPGTRLTVT.